This T cell receptor beta chain was found in a study of shared clonotypes between healthy human individuals. The germline V gene encodes CDR1 PRHDT and CDR2 FYEKMQ (reference sequence). This CDR3 region has 13 residues. Trimming left V 5 bases short and J 2 bases short, with 9 bases between. Profiled with immunoSEQ multiplex PCR; TCRdb holds only in-frame clones, not every one. The sample carries 300,000 to 400,000 clones, around 87% recorded once. The V and J genes are TRBV13 and TRBJ1-1, with unresolved D. This clonotype was obtained from a man aged 18 to 29 in good health. Specimen: memory CD8+ T cells sorted from blood. Subset indicated: CD45RO+ cells pooled with CCR7-negative TemRA cells. CDR3 nucleotides: TGTGCCAGCAGCCCGACGGGTAACACTGAAGCTTTCTTT. Its protein product is CASSPTGNTEAFF.